These 31 T cell receptor beta chains were sequenced from one sample in a study of molecular identifiers for immune sequencing clone quantification. TCRdb reprocessed the PCR reads via MiXCR and lists one record per CDR3 protein. There are about 640,000 distinct CDR3 sequences in the sample; just under 20% occur only once, and 0.85% lies in the top ten. The sequenced sample was naive CD8+ T cells from blood, with Jurkat cell RNA spiked in. Subset meaning: FACS-sorted CD8+CD4-CCR7+CD45RA+ naive T cells. The receptors originated from a human donor in good health. Some libraries in this study had Jurkat cell RNA spiked in.

This clonotype was detected ten times or more. The chain employs TRBV12-3 or TRBV12-4 and TRBJ2-3; perhaps TRBD2 as D (6 bases). Trimming removed 5 bases from V and 0 bases from J, with 21 bases in between. The CDR3 loop spans 18 amino acids. CDR3 loop: CASSPPGGGGTSTDTQYF. The CDR3 region has the DNA TGTGCCAGCAGTCCCCCCGGTGGTGGGGGGACTAGCACAGATACGCAGTATTTT.

This clonotype occurred a few times. V gene TRBV6-5 combines with J gene TRBJ2-1; D is tentatively TRBD1 or TRBD2 (5 bases each). Germline V gene data show CDR1 as MNHEY and CDR2 as SVGAGI. The CDR3 consists of 16 residues. V lost 0 bases, J lost 5 bases, and 14 bases lay in between. Here the CDR3 DNA reads TGTGCCAGCAGTTACTCCCCCGGGACCACACACAATGAGCAGTTCTTC. It yields the protein CASSYSPGTTHNEQFF.

This clonotype was detected ten times or more. The chain carries TRBV4-1 and TRBJ1-2, with 8 bases that match TRBD1. The CDR3 is 15 residues long. CDR1 and CDR2 (germline): MGHRA, YSYEKL. The V and J ends lost 1 base and 4 bases, in that order; junction bases with no gene match: 5. Here the CDR3 DNA reads TGCGCCAGCAGCCAAGGAACAGGGGGAGGCTATGGCTACACCTTC. Amino acids: CASSQGTGGGYGYTF.

Of note for this clonotype: A much larger clone differs from this one at a single base, so this may be a read error. The CDR3 coding sequence is TGTGCTAGTGACGGGGGGACCTTATCGGAGGCTTTCTTT. Its translation is CASDGGTLSEAFF. The chain couples TRBV12-5 to TRBJ1-1; possible D gene TRBD1, 5 bases. The germline CDR1 and CDR2 sequences are LGHNT and FRNRAP. V dropped 7 bases and J dropped 11 bases, with 20 bases sitting between them. The CDR3 extends over 13 amino acids.

This clonotype was found many times. The chain is built from TRBV9 and TRBJ2-3; no clear D. The germline V gene has CDR1 SGDLS and CDR2 YYNGEE. The CDR3 totals 13 residues. V lost 0 bases and J lost 6, with 8 bases in between. The CDR3 nucleotides are TGTGCCAGCAGCGTAGGACATCCCGATACGCAGTATTTT. Encoded protein: CASSVGHPDTQYF.

This clonotype was counted ten times or more. The chain has TRBV20-1 and TRBJ2-5; D ambiguous. The CDR3 extends over 14 amino acids. V was shortened by 3 bases and J by 3 bases, with 14 bases between the two germline ends. The germline gives CDR1 DFQATT, CDR2 SNEGSKA (reference sequence). In DNA, the CDR3 is TGCAGTGCTAGCGCGGCCCCTTTCGAAGAGACCCAGTACTTC. Its translation is CSASAAPFEETQYF.

The DNA of the CDR3 is TGTGCCAGCGTCGACGGTTTAGATACTAGCTACGAGCAGTACTTC. Its translation is CASVDGLDTSYEQYF. V usage is TRBV12-3 or TRBV12-4 and J usage is TRBJ2-7; D possibly corresponds to TRBD2 (5 bases). This CDR3 region has 15 residues. V shed 8 bases and J shed 3 bases, with 20 bases lying between them.

A note on this clonotype: This may arise from a read error, as a much more abundant clone is one base away. The genes are TRBV7-2 and TRBJ2-7; 7 nucleotides match TRBD1. In germline, CDR1 is SGHTA, CDR2 FQGNSA. The CDR3 extends over 15 amino acids. The V and J ends lost 5 bases and 2 bases, in that order; junction bases with no gene match: 9. The CDR3 DNA reads as TGTGCCAGCAGCAGCATCTGGGACAGAACCTACGAGCAGTACTTC. Amino acids: CASSSIWDRTYEQYF. Drawing the rest from reference TRBV7-2 and TRBJ2-7, the complete variable domain is GAGVSQSPSNKVTEKGKDVELRCDPISGHTALYWYRQSLGQGLEFLIYFQGNSAPDKSGLPSDRFSAERTGGSVSTLTIQRTQQEDSAVYLCASSSIWDRTYEQYFGPGTRLTVT.

The chain carries TRBV2 and TRBJ2-7, with D possibly being TRBD1 (6 bases). The CDR3 covers 14 residues. The germline gives CDR1 SNHLY, CDR2 FYNNEI. Between the trimmed V and J ends, which lost 4 bases and 3 bases, there was a span of 13 bases. The CDR3 DNA sequence: TGTGCCAGCAGTGCCCGACAGGTAAACTACGAGCAGTACTTC. Encoded protein: CASSARQVNYEQYF. Drawing the rest from reference TRBV2 and TRBJ2-7, the complete variable domain is EPEVTQTPSHQVTQMGQEVILRCVPISNHLYFYWYRQILGQKVEFLVSFYNNEISEKSEIFDDQFSVERPDGSNFTLKIRSTKLEDSAMYFCASSARQVNYEQYFGPGTRLTVT.

Ten or more counts support this clonotype. This chain links TRBV6-5 with TRBJ1-5, with D maybe TRBD1 (6 bases). CDR1 is MNHEY, CDR2 SVGAGI, per germline. V was clipped by 6 bases and J by 9 bases, with 21 bases between them. The CDR3 is 15 amino acids. The DNA for the CDR3 is TGTGCCAGCAGCAAATACAGGGAACTGGCAGGGCCCCAGCATTTT. It specifies CASSKYRELAGPQHF.

A word on this clonotype: Since a much larger clone is just one base distant, this may be a read error. This chain joins TRBV14 and TRBJ1-2, with unresolved D. The CDR3 loop spans 15 amino acids. Germline V gene sequence: CDR1 SGHDN, CDR2 FVKESK. V was pared by 4 bases and J by 4 bases, with 16 bases between. The CDR3 spells CASSREGQSFYGYTF. CDR3 DNA sequence: TGTGCCAGCAGCCGAGAGGGTCAATCCTTCTATGGCTACACCTTC.

Turning to this clonotype: A read error is possible here, since a much larger clone lies one base away. This chain links TRBV7-6 with TRBJ1-1; tentatively, D is TRBD1 (6 bases). With 1 base removed from V and 0 bases from J, the gap between germline ends came to 9 bases. This CDR3 spans 15 amino acids. CDR1 and CDR2 from the germline V gene are SGHVS and FNYEAQ. CDR3 DNA sequence: TGTGCCAGCAGCTTAGGACAGGAGCTGAACACTGAAGCTTTCTTT. Translation: CASSLGQELNTEAFF. The complete variable domain, with remaining parts taken from reference TRBV7-6 and TRBJ1-1, reads GAGVSQSPRYKVTKRGQDVALRCDPISGHVSLYWYRQALGQGPEFLTYFNYEAQQDKSGLPNDRFSAERPEGSISTLTIQRTEQRDSAMYRCASSLGQELNTEAFFGQGTRLTVV.

The CDR3: CAINGDSSSYNEQFF. The CDR3 region has the DNA TGTGCCATCAATGGGGACTCGAGCTCCTACAATGAGCAGTTCTTC. This chain uses TRBV10-3 with TRBJ2-1, with D possibly TRBD2 on 6 matching bases. CDR1 is ENHRY and CDR2 is SYGVKD in the germline V gene. The CDR3 consists of 15 residues. V was pared by 7 bases and J by 0 bases, with 13 bases between.

This clonotype occurred many times. The CDR3 nucleotides are TGCAGCGTTCGACTAGGGACGCCCTACGAGCAGTACTTC. Its protein is CSVRLGTPYEQYF. The rearrangement links TRBV29-1 to TRBJ2-7; weak D call: TRBD2 (6 bases). V lost 5 bases to trimming and J lost 2 bases, with 13 bases between them. The V gene's germline CDR1 is SQVTM and CDR2 ANQGSEA. The CDR3 extends over 13 amino acids.

This clonotype was seen at least ten times. The V gene is TRBV5-1, the J gene TRBJ2-3, with 10 bases aligning to TRBD1. Trimming took 4 bases from V and 3 from J; bases not matched to a gene: 2. The CDR3 has 14 residues. Germline V gives CDR1 SGHRS, CDR2 YFSETQ. CDR3 nucleotides: TGCGCCAGCAGCACGGGACAGGGGACAGATACGCAGTATTTT. Translating it yields CASSTGQGTDTQYF. The full variable domain, rest sourced from reference TRBV5-1 and TRBJ2-3, is KAGVTQTPRYLIKTRGQQVTLSCSPISGHRSVSWYQQTPGQGLQFLFEYFSETQRNKGNFPGRFSGRQFSNSRSEMNVSTLELGDSALYLCASSTGQGTDTQYFGPGTRLTVL.

The chain uses TRBV10-2 and TRBJ2-7; possible D gene TRBD2, 5 bases. Between the trimmed V and J ends, which lost 4 bases and 1 base, there was a span of 11 bases. The CDR3 loop spans 14 amino acids. Germline loops: CDR1 WSHSY, CDR2 SAAADI. The CDR3: CASSGFEGSYEQYF. The CDR3 nucleotides read TGCGCCAGCAGTGGTTTCGAGGGTTCCTACGAGCAGTACTTC.

This clonotype occurred many times. This chain connects TRBV28 to TRBJ1-4; 7 bases fit TRBD1. CDR3 length: 16 amino acids. With V trimmed by 4 bases and J by 4 bases, 9 bases remained unmatched. Germline CDR1 reads MDHEN; CDR2 reads SYDVKM. CDR3 nucleotides: TGTGCCAGCAGTTCGGGACAGCGATACATTAATGAAAAACTGTTTTTT. This encodes CASSSGQRYINEKLFF.

This clonotype came up many times. The genes are TRBV28 and TRBJ2-7; the match to TRBD2 covers 11 bases. V lost 9 bases to trimming and J lost 4 bases; unmatched junction nucleotides: 5. The CDR3 consists of 13 residues. Looked up from germline, CDR1 is MDHEN and CDR2 is SYDVKM. The CDR3 coding sequence is TGTGCCAGTCTGGGACTAGCGGCTTACGAGCAGTACTTC. It is translated as CASLGLAAYEQYF.

Notes on this clonotype: A read error may account for a junction end that differs from germline. V is TRBV7-9 and J is TRBJ2-7; 10 nucleotides line up with TRBD2. Per germline, CDR1 SEHNR and CDR2 FQNEAQ (reference sequence). The CDR3 has 18 amino acids. The CDR3 region is CANSTSRTSGTSSYEQYF. For the CDR3, the DNA is TGTGCCAACAGCACCTCTAGGACTAGCGGAACCAGCTCCTACGAGCAGTACTTC.

At least ten counts were recorded for this clonotype. The rearrangement uses TRBV5-1 and TRBJ1-2; the match to TRBD1 covers 8 bases. Looked up from germline, CDR1 is SGHRS and CDR2 is YFSETQ. The trim removed 3 bases at V and 4 bases at J, leaving 5 bases unmatched. This CDR3 comprises 14 residues. The CDR3 here is CASSYDRGSYGYTF. CDR3 DNA: TGCGCCAGCAGCTACGACAGGGGATCCTATGGCTACACCTTC.

With regard to this clonotype: A much larger clonotype is one base distant, so this may be a read error. J is TRBJ1-2 and V is TRBV2, with unresolved D. This CDR3 has 13 residues. CDR1 and CDR2 (germline): SNHLY, FYNNEI. The CDR3 DNA sequence: TGTGCCGGCAGTGAAGGTCGCCGCGATGGCTACACCTTC. Amino acid sequence: CAGSEGRRDGYTF.

Concerning this clonotype: A single base separates this from a much larger clone, so it may be a read error. This chain links TRBV6-5 with TRBJ1-1; D perhaps matches TRBD1 (5 bases). CDR3 length: 12 amino acids. Germline CDR1 and CDR2: MNHEY and SVGAGI. V was cut by 6 bases and J by 3 bases, with 8 bases left in between. The CDR3 here is CASRQTDTEAFF. The CDR3 DNA reads as TGTGCCAGCAGGCAGACAGACACTGAAGCTTTCTTT.

In this sample, this clonotype turned up many times. The chain has TRBV7-2 and TRBJ1-1, with D possibly being TRBD1 (5 bases). The V gene's germline CDR1 is SGHTA and CDR2 FQGNSA. The V gene lost 5 bases and the J gene lost 1 base, with 14 bases spanning the gap. This CDR3 has 15 amino acids. The CDR3, as DNA: TGTGCCAGCAGCATCAACGACGGGGCGAACACTGAAGCTTTCTTT. The encoded protein is CASSINDGANTEAFF.

This clonotype was detected many times. The chain recombines TRBV10-3 with TRBJ2-7; no clear D gene. The V gene's germline CDR1 is ENHRY and CDR2 SYGVKD. The CDR3 extends over 13 amino acids. V lost 7 bases and J 5 bases, leaving 15 bases between the germline ends. As DNA, the CDR3 is TGTGCCATCAAGGGCCGGACCGAGGACGAGCAGTACTTC. As protein: CAIKGRTEDEQYF.

The chain has TRBV9 and TRBJ2-1, with D perhaps matching TRBD2 (6 bases). The CDR3 extends over 14 amino acids. Germline lookup yields CDR1 SGDLS and CDR2 YYNGEE. V was trimmed by 2 bases and J by 3 bases, leaving 9 bases between them. DNA of the CDR3: TGTGCCAGCAGCGTGCGGGGAGACTACAATGAGCAGTTCTTC. Translated: CASSVRGDYNEQFF.

Details on this clonotype: Since a much larger clone is just one base distant, this may be a read error. J is TRBJ2-7 and V is TRBV6-5, with 7 positions matching TRBD1. Germline CDR1 reads MNHEY; CDR2 reads SVGAGI. CDR3 length: 13 residues. CDR3: CASSFTGAYERYF. CDR3 in DNA: TGTGCCAGCAGTTTCACAGGGGCCTACGAGCGGTACTTC.

The V call is TRBV5-5, the J call TRBJ2-1; tentatively, D is TRBD1 (5 bases). This CDR3 region has 15 residues. Trimming pared 2 bases from V and 0 bases from J, leaving 9 bases between. Germline V gene data show CDR1 as SGHKS and CDR2 as YYEKEE (reference sequence). CDR3 region: CASSFRASSYNEQFF. The DNA for the CDR3 is TGTGCCAGCAGCTTCAGGGCTAGCTCCTACAATGAGCAGTTCTTC. Full variable domain (remainder filled in from reference TRBV5-5 and TRBJ2-1): DAGVTQSPTHLIKTRGQQVTLRCSPISGHKSVSWYQQVLGQGPQFIFQYYEKEERGRGNFPDRFSARQFPNYSSELNVNALLLGDSALYLCASSFRASSYNEQFFGPGTRLTVL.

The chain combines TRBV20-1 with TRBJ2-1; 11 bases align to TRBD2. This CDR3 is 15 amino acids long. Trimming removed 5 bases from V and 4 bases from J; junction bases left unmatched: 7. CDR1 DFQATT and CDR2 SNEGSKA come from the germline V gene (reference sequence). The CDR3 is CSASPGLAVYNEQFF. CDR3 bases: TGCAGTGCTTCGCCGGGACTAGCGGTATACAATGAGCAGTTCTTC.

In its sample, this clonotype was seen many times. The gene calls are TRBV11-1 and TRBJ2-6; D is unclear. Germline CDR1 and CDR2: SGHAT and FQDESV (reference sequence). The ends were cut back, 7 bases at V and 4 bases at J, with 2 bases in the middle. This CDR3 is 11 amino acids long. CDR3 in amino acids: CASNGANVLTF. CDR3 coding DNA: TGTGCCAGCAACGGGGCCAACGTCCTGACTTTC.

This clonotype was counted a few times. The rearrangement joins TRBV19 to TRBJ1-1; weak D call: TRBD1 (5 bases). CDR1 and CDR2 from the germline V gene are LNHDA and SQIVND (reference sequence). The germline V and J ends were trimmed by 0 bases and 5 bases, with 13 bases remaining between them. The CDR3 is 15 amino acids. CDR3 region: CASSIDFGGRTEAFF. CDR3 coding DNA: TGTGCCAGTAGTATAGACTTTGGGGGTAGGACTGAAGCTTTCTTT.

This clonotype has at least ten counts. The rearrangement links TRBV29-1 to TRBJ1-1; 9 nucleotides match TRBD1. In germline, CDR1 is SQVTM, CDR2 ANQGSEA. The ends lost 6 bases at V and 5 bases at J; junction bases unmatched: 7. This CDR3 has 13 residues. Here the CDR3 reads CSVPDRGQTEAFF. Written as DNA, the CDR3 is TGCAGCGTACCGGACAGGGGTCAAACTGAAGCTTTCTTT.